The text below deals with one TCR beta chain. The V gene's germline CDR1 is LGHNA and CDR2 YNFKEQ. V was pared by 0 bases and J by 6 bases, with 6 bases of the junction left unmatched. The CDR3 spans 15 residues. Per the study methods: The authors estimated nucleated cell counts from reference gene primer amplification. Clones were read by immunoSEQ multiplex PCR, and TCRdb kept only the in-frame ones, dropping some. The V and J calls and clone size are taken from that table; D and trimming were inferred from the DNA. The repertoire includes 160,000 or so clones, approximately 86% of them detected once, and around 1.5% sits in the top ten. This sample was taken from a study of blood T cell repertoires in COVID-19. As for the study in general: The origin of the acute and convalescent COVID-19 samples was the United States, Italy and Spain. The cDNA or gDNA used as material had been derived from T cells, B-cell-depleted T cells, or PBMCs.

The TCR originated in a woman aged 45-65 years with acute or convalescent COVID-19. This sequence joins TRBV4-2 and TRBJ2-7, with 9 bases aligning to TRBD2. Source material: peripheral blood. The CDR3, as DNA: TGTGCCAGCAGCCAAGATAGGGCGGGGGGGCTCGAGCAGTACTTC. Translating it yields CASSQDRAGGLEQYF.